This TCR beta chain was identified in a study of Ad26.COV2.S vaccination and SARS-CoV-2 variants. Overall study context: Ad26.COV2.S shots went into the muscle once or twice, 56 days apart. Study-wide findings and caveats: Possibly, TCR breadth and depth analyses underestimated total T cell responses. Following vaccination, spike-specific CD8+ and CD4+ T cell responses reportedly exhibited substantial breadth.

The CDR3 has 15 residues. CDR1 and CDR2 from the germline V gene are KGHSH and LQKENI. The V segment lost 3 bases and the J segment 7 bases; nucleotides outside the gene matches: 9. On this clone itself: Its antigen is not known.

Treatment given: 19 received Ad26.COV2.S at low or high dose, single or two shots; 5 received placebo; per-sample allocation not given. Sampling took place 63 days after the first vaccine or placebo injection. An Ad26 vector expressing Wuhan-strain SARS-CoV-2 spike constituted the vaccine. Clones were read by immunoSEQ multiplex PCR, and TCRdb kept only the in-frame ones, dropping some. The sample holds around 450,000 clones; approximately 92% are singletons and the top ten take approximately 2.5%. The rearrangement links TRBV18 to TRBJ2-1, with TRBD2 identical over 7 bases. The receptor's source is a person aged 18-60 years who received the Ad26.COV2.S COVID-19 vaccine or a placebo. The sequencing here drew on peripheral blood, taken in a trial of Ad26.COV2.S vaccine versus placebo. Written as DNA, the CDR3 is TGTGCCAGCTCACCTAGTGCGGGGGATTTTAATGAGCAGTTCTTC. Protein sequence: CASSPSAGDFNEQFF.